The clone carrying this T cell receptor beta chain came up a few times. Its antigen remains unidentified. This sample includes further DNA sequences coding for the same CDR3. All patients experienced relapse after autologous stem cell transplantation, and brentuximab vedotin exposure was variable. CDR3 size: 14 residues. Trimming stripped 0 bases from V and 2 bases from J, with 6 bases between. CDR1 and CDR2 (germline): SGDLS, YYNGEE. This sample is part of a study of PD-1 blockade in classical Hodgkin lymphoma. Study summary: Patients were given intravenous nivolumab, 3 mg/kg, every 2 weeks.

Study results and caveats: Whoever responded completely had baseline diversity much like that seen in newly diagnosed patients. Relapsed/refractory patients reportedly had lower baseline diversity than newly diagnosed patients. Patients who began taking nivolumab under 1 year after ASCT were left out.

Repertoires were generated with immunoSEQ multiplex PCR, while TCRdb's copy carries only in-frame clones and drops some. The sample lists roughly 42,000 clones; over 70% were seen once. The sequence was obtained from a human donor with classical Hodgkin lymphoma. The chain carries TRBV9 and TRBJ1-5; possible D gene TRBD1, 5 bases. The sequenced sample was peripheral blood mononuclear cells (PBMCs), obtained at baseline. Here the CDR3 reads CASSVGDGNQPQHF. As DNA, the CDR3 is TGTGCCAGCAGCGTAGGGGACGGCAATCAGCCCCAGCATTTT.